The 31 T cell receptor beta chains given below trace back to one sample, sequenced in a study of cytomegalovirus exposure and HLA in healthy donors. Only in-frame clones appear in the TCRdb table, and some are missing; sequencing was by immunoSEQ multiplex PCR. The sample holds nearly 200,000 clones, 80% to 90% seen once. Sample: PBMCs. The receptors were gathered from a young woman in good health and CMV-seropositive.

The chain links TRBV11-1 to TRBJ2-2; TRBD1 is a possible D gene (5 bases). Trimming shortened V by 5 bases and J by 4 bases, and 14 bases separated the two germline ends. The CDR3 length is 15 residues. CDR1 and CDR2 (germline): SGHAT, FQDESV (reference sequence). CDR3 residues: CASSPQGFATGELFF. CDR3 DNA: TGTGCCAGCAGCCCGCAGGGTTTCGCCACCGGGGAGCTGTTTTTT.

This clone occurred once. Here the CDR3 reads CASSLVGLAETQYF. In nucleotides, the CDR3 is TGTGCCAGCAGCCTAGTGGGACTAGCGGAGACCCAGTACTTC. The chain links TRBV7-2 to TRBJ2-5; 10 nucleotides align to TRBD2. Germline lookup yields CDR1 SGHTA and CDR2 FQGNSA. The CDR3 loop spans 14 amino acids. The J segment lost 5 bases and the V segment lost 5 bases, leaving 5 bases of the junction unmatched. Full variable domain (outside the CDR3, taken from reference TRBV7-2 and TRBJ2-5): GAGVSQSPSNKVTEKGKDVELRCDPISGHTALYWYRQSLGQGLEFLIYFQGNSAPDKSGLPSDRFSAERTGGSVSTLTIQRTQQEDSAVYLCASSLVGLAETQYFGPGTRLLVL.

The rearrangement joins TRBV6-5 to TRBJ1-4; D perhaps matches TRBD1 (5 bases). The CDR3 has 15 residues. Germline CDR1 is MNHEY and CDR2 is SVGAGI. V was clipped by 2 bases and J by 10 bases, with 17 bases between them. In DNA form, the CDR3 reads TGTGCCAGCAGTTACGTGCTCACCCCCGGGGGAAAACTGTTTTTT. This gives the protein CASSYVLTPGGKLFF.

The rearrangement uses TRBV4-2 and TRBJ1-3; D uncertain. V lost 4 bases, J lost 4 bases, and 17 bases lay in between. The CDR3 runs 16 residues. The V gene's germline CDR1 is LGHNA and CDR2 YNFKEQ. CDR3 DNA sequence: TGTGCCAGCAGCCGCGGGAGGGTAGGGTCCGGAAACACCATATATTTT. Translating gives CASSRGRVGSGNTIYF.

This clone was counted between two and nine times. The chain combines TRBV5-1 with TRBJ1-3, with 7 bases identical to TRBD1. Trimming took 3 bases from V and 0 from J; bases not matched to a gene: 3. This CDR3 region has 15 residues. Germline V gene sequence: CDR1 SGHRS, CDR2 YFSETQ. The CDR3 region is CASSWAGGSGNTIYF. CDR3 in DNA: TGCGCCAGCAGCTGGGCAGGGGGCTCTGGAAACACCATATATTTT.

This rearrangement joins TRBV5-8 to TRBJ2-6, with no clear D. V was clipped by 6 bases and J by 2 bases, with 18 bases between them. The germline gives CDR1 SGHTS, CDR2 YDEGEE. CDR3 length: 17 amino acids. The CDR3 reads CASIWAQYGTGANVLTF. The CDR3 DNA sequence: TGTGCCAGCATATGGGCCCAATACGGCACTGGGGCCAACGTCCTGACTTTC.

J is TRBJ2-4 and V is TRBV7-2; D is possibly TRBD1 (6 bases). This CDR3 is 16 amino acids long. Trimming left V 5 bases short and J 8 bases short, with 22 bases between. Germline V CDR1 and CDR2: SGHTA, FQGNSA. The DNA of the CDR3 is TGTGCCAGCAGCGCCCGGGACAAGGCCTTGGGGGACATTCAGTACTTC. Translation: CASSARDKALGDIQYF.

CDR3 in DNA: TGTGCCGCCTCACGACAGTCTAGTAACTATGGCTACACCTTC. It is translated as CAASRQSSNYGYTF. J is TRBJ1-2 and V is TRBV30, with TRBD1 as a possible D gene (5 bases). The CDR3 is 14 residues long. With 8 bases removed from V and 1 base from J, the gap between germline ends came to 17 bases. Germline CDR1 and CDR2: GTSNPN and SVGIG (reference sequence). Combining the CDR3 with reference TRBV30 and TRBJ1-2 gives the whole variable domain SQTIHQWPATLVQPVGSPLSLECTVEGTSNPNLYWYRQAAGRGLQLLFYSVGIGQISSEVPQNLSASRPQDRQFILSSKKLLLSDSGFYLCAASRQSSNYGYTFGSGTRLTVV.

The rearrangement joins TRBV11-2 to TRBJ2-7, with unresolved D. V was shortened by 2 bases and J by 3 bases, with 11 bases between the two germline ends. The CDR3 length is 14 residues. Germline V gene data show CDR1 as SGHAT and CDR2 as FQNNGV. CDR3 coding DNA: TGTGCCAGCAGCTTATCCAGGTTACTCTACGAGCAGTACTTC. Its translation is CASSLSRLLYEQYF. The whole variable domain, filled in from reference TRBV11-2 and TRBJ2-7, reads EAGVAQSPRYKIIEKRQSVAFWCNPISGHATLYWYQQILGQGPKLLIQFQNNGVVDDSQLPKDRFSAERLKGVDSTLKIQPAKLEDSAVYLCASSLSRLLYEQYFGPGTRLTVT.

The chain employs TRBV9 and TRBJ2-1, with D unclear. V was clipped by 0 bases and J by 6 bases, with 16 bases between them. Germline CDR1 and CDR2: SGDLS and YYNGEE. The CDR3 has 16 residues. The CDR3 reads CASSVEFAGFLNEQFF. The CDR3 DNA follows: TGTGCCAGCAGCGTAGAGTTCGCCGGGTTCCTCAATGAGCAGTTCTTC.

The chain is built from TRBV19 and TRBJ1-2; D gene uncertain. The CDR3 has 15 residues. Trimming took 2 bases from V and 2 from J, leaving 12 bases between them. The germline gives CDR1 LNHDA, CDR2 SQIVND (reference sequence). CDR3: CASSISGLSNYGYTF. The DNA for the CDR3 is TGTGCCAGTAGTATAAGCGGACTGTCGAACTATGGCTACACCTTC.

This chain links TRBV6-1 with TRBJ2-7; maybe TRBD1 (5 bases). The V end was cut by 6 bases, the J end by 0 bases, with 15 bases between. This CDR3 is built from 15 residues. Germline CDR1 and CDR2: MNHNS and SASEGT. The CDR3 region is CASSPAETVSYEQYF. CDR3 DNA sequence: TGTGCCAGCAGCCCGGCAGAGACAGTCTCCTACGAGCAGTACTTC.

This clone was detected only a few times. The J gene is TRBJ1-2, the V gene TRBV28; D remains ambiguous. In germline, CDR1 is MDHEN, CDR2 SYDVKM. This CDR3 is 16 amino acids long. Trimming pared 6 bases from V and 0 bases from J, leaving 17 bases between. CDR3 region: CASRGGKPLTNYGYTF. The DNA for the CDR3 is TGTGCCAGCAGGGGAGGAAAACCGCTTACTAACTATGGCTACACCTTC.

This chain connects TRBV5-6 to TRBJ2-5; 8 bases agree with TRBD2. Trimming took 1 base from V and 4 from J; bases not matched to a gene: 12. This CDR3 is built from 17 residues. Germline CDR1 SGHDT, CDR2 YYEEEE. For the CDR3, the DNA is TGTGCCAGCAGCTTGTATCTAGCGGGCGGGATAGGAGAGACCCAGTACTTC. It codes for CASSLYLAGGIGETQYF. Using reference TRBV5-6 and TRBJ2-5 for the parts outside the CDR3, the full variable domain is DAGVTQSPTHLIKTRGQQVTLRCSPKSGHDTVSWYQQALGQGPQFIFQYYEEEERQRGNFPDRFSGHQFPNYSSELNVNALLLGDSALYLCASSLYLAGGIGETQYFGPGTRLLVL.

The genes are TRBV28 and TRBJ2-7, with 9 bases aligning to TRBD1. The germline V gene has CDR1 MDHEN and CDR2 SYDVKM. V was pared by 3 bases and J by 0 bases, with 6 bases of the junction left unmatched. This CDR3 contains 16 residues. The CDR3 protein is CASSFNGDRVSYEQYF. In DNA, the CDR3 is TGTGCCAGCAGTTTCAATGGGGACAGGGTCTCCTACGAGCAGTACTTC.

In nucleotides, the CDR3 is TGTGCCAGCAGCTTGGCCGGACACGACTCCTACGAGCAGTACTTC. Amino acid sequence: CASSLAGHDSYEQYF. The rearrangement uses TRBV5-5 and TRBJ2-7, with a tentative D call TRBD1 (5 bases). Between the trimmed V and J ends, which lost 0 bases and 0 bases, there was a span of 10 bases. Per germline, CDR1 SGHKS and CDR2 YYEKEE (reference sequence). The length of the CDR3 is 15 residues.

V is TRBV2 and J is TRBJ1-5; D call uncertain. This CDR3 is built from 15 residues. Germline loops: CDR1 SNHLY, CDR2 FYNNEI. Trimming shortened V by 0 bases and J by 7 bases, and 13 bases separated the two germline ends. CDR3 amino acids: CASSEALREGQPQHF. DNA for the CDR3: TGTGCCAGCAGTGAAGCGCTGAGGGAAGGACAGCCCCAGCATTTT.

This sequence joins TRBV27 and TRBJ1-1; possible D gene TRBD1, 6 bases. CDR1 is MNHEY and CDR2 is SMNVEV in the germline V gene (reference sequence). This CDR3 is 14 amino acids long. Trimming took off 8 bases at V and 2 bases at J, with 15 bases between the two ends. CDR3 nucleotides: TGTGCCAGCGGACACAGGGAAAAAAACACTGAAGCTTTCTTT. It specifies CASGHREKNTEAFF.

This chain joins TRBV5-1 and TRBJ2-3; 9 bases map to TRBD2. Germline V gives CDR1 SGHRS, CDR2 YFSETQ. The J segment lost 4 bases and the V segment lost 1 base, leaving 4 bases of the junction unmatched. CDR3 size: 15 residues. The CDR3, as DNA: TGCGCCAGCAGCTTGTTAGCGGGAGAGGCAGATACGCAGTATTTT. Translation gives CASSLLAGEADTQYF.

The chain links TRBV2 to TRBJ2-7, with D tentatively TRBD1 (6 bases). The CDR3 has 14 residues. CDR1 is SNHLY and CDR2 is FYNNEI in the germline V gene. The V and J ends lost 6 bases and 0 bases respectively, with 12 bases between them. The CDR3 loop is CASRTGTYSYEQYF. CDR3 coding DNA: TGTGCCAGCAGGACCGGGACATACTCCTACGAGCAGTACTTC. Full variable domain (outside the CDR3, taken from reference TRBV2 and TRBJ2-7): EPEVTQTPSHQVTQMGQEVILRCVPISNHLYFYWYRQILGQKVEFLVSFYNNEISEKSEIFDDQFSVERPDGSNFTLKIRSTKLEDSAMYFCASRTGTYSYEQYFGPGTRLTVT.

The chain uses TRBV11-2 and TRBJ2-7, with 9 bases identical to TRBD2. V shed 3 bases and J 3 bases; nucleotides not matched to a gene: 9. The CDR3 length is 16 residues. Germline V lookup: CDR1 SGHAT, CDR2 FQNNGV. CDR3 amino acids: CASSLRIAGALYEQYF. The CDR3 nucleotides read TGTGCCAGCAGCTTGAGAATAGCGGGAGCCCTCTACGAGCAGTACTTC. Based on the CDR3 plus reference TRBV11-2 and TRBJ2-7, the full variable domain is EAGVAQSPRYKIIEKRQSVAFWCNPISGHATLYWYQQILGQGPKLLIQFQNNGVVDDSQLPKDRFSAERLKGVDSTLKIQPAKLEDSAVYLCASSLRIAGALYEQYFGPGTRLTVT.

V usage is TRBV6-5 and J usage is TRBJ1-1; no firm D call. The CDR3 spans 14 residues. With 2 bases removed from V and 4 bases from J, the gap between germline ends came to 11 bases. The germline CDR1 and CDR2 sequences are MNHEY and SVGAGI. The CDR3: CASSYRVDSTEAFF. The CDR3 nucleotides read TGTGCCAGCAGTTACCGGGTGGACTCCACTGAAGCTTTCTTT.

The chain carries TRBV18 and TRBJ2-7; a weak D match, TRBD2 (6 bases). The CDR3 is made up of 14 amino acids. Germline V gene data show CDR1 as KGHSH and CDR2 as LQKENI. V lost 5 bases and J lost 2, with 13 bases in between. The CDR3 nucleotides read TGTGCCAGCTCAACCTCGGGGGTTCCCTACGAGCAGTACTTC. Translated: CASSTSGVPYEQYF.

The chain is built from TRBV9 and TRBJ1-2, with 11 bases fitting TRBD1. This CDR3 comprises 15 residues. Trimming removed 3 bases from V and 6 bases from J; junction bases left unmatched: 7. Germline CDR1 is SGDLS and CDR2 is YYNGEE. The CDR3 DNA reads as TGTGCCAGCAGCGGCCGGACAGGGGGCTTGGATGGCTACACCTTC. Translation gives CASSGRTGGLDGYTF.

The CDR3 is CSVSSSYEQYF. The CDR3 nucleotides read TGCAGCGTGTCGTCCTCCTACGAGCAGTACTTC. This rearrangement joins TRBV29-1 to TRBJ2-7, with D uncertain. Germline V gene data show CDR1 as SQVTM and CDR2 as ANQGSEA. The CDR3 has 11 residues. V lost 6 bases and J 0 bases, leaving 6 bases between the germline ends.

The rearrangement links TRBV5-6 to TRBJ2-1, with 15 bases aligning to TRBD2. The length of the CDR3 is 16 residues. Germline CDR1 SGHDT, CDR2 YYEEEE. J lost 8 bases, V lost 4 bases, and 7 bases had no gene match. The DNA for the CDR3 is TGTGCCAGCAGCCCGGCCGGGACTAGCGGGAGGTATGAGCAGTTCTTC. This gives the protein CASSPAGTSGRYEQFF.

The chain couples TRBV5-1 to TRBJ1-1; TRBD1 is a possible D gene (6 bases). The CDR3 consists of 15 residues. V was pared by 0 bases and J by 7 bases, with 16 bases between. CDR1 is SGHRS and CDR2 is YFSETQ in the germline V gene. Here the CDR3 reads CASSLGLTTRGEAFF. The CDR3 DNA sequence: TGCGCCAGCAGCTTGGGTCTAACGACCAGGGGTGAAGCTTTCTTT. The full variable domain, rest sourced from reference TRBV5-1 and TRBJ1-1, is KAGVTQTPRYLIKTRGQQVTLSCSPISGHRSVSWYQQTPGQGLQFLFEYFSETQRNKGNFPGRFSGRQFSNSRSEMNVSTLELGDSALYLCASSLGLTTRGEAFFGQGTRLTVV.

The rearrangement links TRBV5-1 to TRBJ2-7; perhaps TRBD1 as D (5 bases). Per germline, CDR1 SGHRS and CDR2 YFSETQ. The CDR3 runs 14 residues. V lost 0 bases, J lost 0 bases, and 7 bases lay in between. The CDR3 DNA is TGCGCCAGCAGCTTGGACAGGACCTCCTACGAGCAGTACTTC. It yields the protein CASSLDRTSYEQYF.

The chain recombines TRBV5-1 with TRBJ1-2; 9 bases are a match to TRBD1. This CDR3 has 16 residues. V lost 4 bases to trimming and J lost 0 bases; unmatched junction nucleotides: 7. Germline V CDR1 and CDR2: SGHRS, YFSETQ. The CDR3 region has the DNA TGCGCCAGCAGCAACAGGGGGCCCCGAGCTAACTATGGCTACACCTTC. Translating it yields CASSNRGPRANYGYTF. Together with reference TRBV5-1 and TRBJ1-2, the CDR3 gives the full variable domain: KAGVTQTPRYLIKTRGQQVTLSCSPISGHRSVSWYQQTPGQGLQFLFEYFSETQRNKGNFPGRFSGRQFSNSRSEMNVSTLELGDSALYLCASSNRGPRANYGYTFGSGTRLTVV.

In its sample, this clone was seen once. The chain is built from TRBV9 and TRBJ2-1, with TRBD2 as a possible D gene (6 bases). Trimming took 4 bases from V and 0 from J, leaving 20 bases between them. The CDR3 contains 18 residues. Germline loops: CDR1 SGDLS, CDR2 YYNGEE. For the CDR3, the DNA is TGTGCCAGCAGCCCCCGGGGATTGGGGGGAAGCTCCTACAATGAGCAGTTCTTC. It encodes CASSPRGLGGSSYNEQFF.

The V gene is TRBV20-1, the J gene TRBJ2-1; D is unresolved. The CDR3 has 11 amino acids. Trimming shortened V by 2 bases and J by 9 bases, and 8 bases separated the two germline ends. Germline CDR1 and CDR2: DFQATT and SNEGSKA (reference sequence). The CDR3 nucleotides read TGCAGTGCTAGACGGTTTCTTGAGCAGTTCTTC. Protein product: CSARRFLEQFF.